The 4 T cell receptor beta chains below all came from one sample that was sequenced in a study of T cell changes during pregnancy in multiple sclerosis. Repertoires were generated with immunoSEQ multiplex PCR, while TCRdb's copy carries only in-frame clones and drops some. The table records fewer than 85,000 clones, almost 95% of them present only once. This sample comprised peripheral blood, obtained before pregnancy. The receptor set was obtained from a female donor with multiple sclerosis, enrolled in a pregnancy study.

CDR3 in DNA: TGTGCCAGCAGCTCGGACAGGGGTTACGAGCAGTACTTC. The encoded protein is CASSSDRGYEQYF. This chain uses TRBV7-2 with TRBJ2-7; 9 nucleotides line up with TRBD1. CDR1 and CDR2 (germline): SGHTA, FQGNSA. J was trimmed by 4 bases and V by 4 bases; bases with no gene match: 2. CDR3 length: 13 amino acids.

CDR3 in amino acids: CASSLEGAIDNEKLFF. The CDR3 DNA reads TGTGCCAGCAGCTTGGAGGGTGCGATAGATAATGAAAAACTGTTTTTT. The V call is TRBV11-2, the J call TRBJ1-4; D gene ambiguous. Germline V lookup: CDR1 SGHAT, CDR2 FQNNGV. This CDR3 has 16 residues. V was cut by 3 bases and J by 4 bases, with 15 bases left in between.

CDR3 DNA: TGTGCCAGCTCACTAGACAGGGTGAACTATGGCTACACCTTC. It codes for CASSLDRVNYGYTF. The rearrangement joins TRBV18 to TRBJ1-2; 7 bases are a match to TRBD1. V was pared by 4 bases and J by 2 bases, with 4 bases of the junction left unmatched. Germline V gene data show CDR1 as KGHSH and CDR2 as LQKENI. This CDR3 has 14 residues.

The chain is built from TRBV28 and TRBJ1-5; 8 bases agree with TRBD1. This CDR3 spans 13 amino acids. Germline values: CDR1 MDHEN, CDR2 SYDVKM. The trim removed 6 bases at V and 6 bases at J, leaving 4 bases unmatched. In DNA, the CDR3 is TGTGCCAGCAGACAGGGGGTAAGTCAGCCCCAGCATTTT. As protein: CASRQGVSQPQHF.